This T cell receptor (beta chain) was identified during a study of shared clonotypes between healthy human individuals. Each subset's genomic DNA was shared equally among a number of immunoSEQ plates. Some clones are missing from TCRdb's copy, which holds only in-frame ones; the method was immunoSEQ multiplex PCR. The sample has roughly 1,000,000 clones; around 78% are singletons. The V gene's germline CDR1 is LGHNT and CDR2 FRNRAP. V was shortened by 5 bases and J by 7 bases, with 14 bases between the two germline ends. This CDR3 contains 14 residues. The sample was memory CD4+ T cells from PBMCs. The sample's subset: CD45RA-negative fraction. This rearrangement joins TRBV12-5 to TRBJ2-2; possible D gene TRBD2, 7 bases. The clonotype comes from a man between 18 and 35 years old in good health. Some clones in this sample may be carry-over from other donors' samples. The CDR3 DNA follows: TGTGCTAGTGGTCTGAGCGGGACATTCGGGGAGCTGTTTTTT. This gives the protein CASGLSGTFGELFF.